These T cell receptor beta chains were read from a single sample in a study of Tregs in tolerant kidney transplant recipients. The method was immunoSEQ multiplex PCR; TCRdb's version includes in-frame clones alone and lacks a portion of them. The sample yields some 110,000 clones, almost 95% seen once. Sequenced sample: CD4+ T cells from blood. The origin of the receptors is a human donor in good health. Both conserved end residues are part of each CDR3. The D gene is left open where the match is weak. The listing skips clone size in some rows; elsewhere it reads once, few, many or a size class.

j_call d_call v_call clone_size cdr3_nt cdr3_aa
TRBJ2-1 TRBD1 TRBV10-2 . TGCGCCAGCATGCGGGACAGGAGCTACAATGAGCAGTTCTTC CASMRDRSYNEQFF
TRBJ1-1 . TRBV9 . TGTGCCAGCAGCGTAGGGCCGGACACTGAAGCTTTCTTT CASSVGPDTEAFF
TRBJ1-5 . TRBV6-5 . TGTGCCAGCAGTTATGGGGGAAACAATCAGCCCCAGCATTTT CASSYGGNNQPQHF
TRBJ1-2 . TRBV4-1 . TGCGCCAGCAGCCAGCCCCTGAGCAGGGTTCCTGGCTACACCTTC CASSQPLSRVPGYTF
TRBJ1-1 TRBD1 TRBV15 once TGTGCCACCAGCAGCCGGACAGGATCGAACACTGAAGCTTTCTTT CATSSRTGSNTEAFF
TRBJ1-4 TRBD1 TRBV6-1 once TGTGCCAGCATCCAGGGGGGGACTAATGAAAAACTGTTTTTT CASIQGGTNEKLFF
TRBJ1-5 . TRBV6-6 . TGTGCCAGCAGTTACTACATGGCAGATCAGCCCCAGCATTTT CASSYYMADQPQHF
TRBJ1-5 . TRBV7-2 . TGTGCCAGCAGCTTATTCGGGGGCGTCCGGGGGAATCAGCCCCAGCATTTT CASSLFGGVRGNQPQHF
TRBJ1-1 . TRBV5-1 . TGCGCCAGCAGCTCGGGACACGGACCTGAAGCTTTCTTT CASSSGHGPEAFF
TRBJ2-5 . TRBV5-1 . TGCGCCAGCAGCTCTCTAGCGACACAAGAGACCCAGTACTTC CASSSLATQETQYF
TRBJ1-2 TRBD1 TRBV7-6 once TGTGCCAGCAGCCTCGGACAGGGGGGCTATGGCTACACCTTC CASSLGQGGYGYTF
TRBJ1-1 . TRBV19 once TGTGCCAGTAGTTACCAGCTGAACACTGAAGCTTTCTTT CASSYQLNTEAFF
TRBJ2-1 TRBD1 TRBV5-1 . TGCGCCAGCAGCGTGGGGACAGGTAGCTACAATGAGCAGTTCTTC CASSVGTGSYNEQFF
TRBJ2-1 TRBD2 TRBV2 . TGTGCCAGCAGGGTTCTAGCGGGAGCCTACAATGAGCAGTTCTTC CASRVLAGAYNEQFF
TRBJ2-3 . TRBV7-3 . TGTGCCAGCTCCCAGGGAGCAGATACGCAGTATTTT CASSQGADTQYF
TRBJ1-2 . TRBV21-1 . TGTGCCAGCAGCAAAGACCCAGGGTACGATGGCTACACCTTC CASSKDPGYDGYTF
TRBJ1-5 . TRBV4-1 . TGCGCCAGCAGCCAAGGAGGCCCTGAAGGAATTCAGCCCCAGCATTTT CASSQGGPEGIQPQHF
TRBJ1-1 . TRBV5-8 . TGTGCCAGCAGCTTGGCCAGTCCCTCTCTGGCTGAAGCTTTCTTT CASSLASPSLAEAFF
TRBJ1-5 . TRBV19 . TGTGCCAGTAGCCCGGGGGGCACGAATAGCAATCAGCCCCAGCATTTT CASSPGGTNSNQPQHF
TRBJ1-2 . TRBV2 . TGTGCCAGCAGTGTGGCCAGAGAATATGGCTACACCTTC CASSVAREYGYTF
TRBJ2-1 . TRBV12-2 . TGTGCAAGTCGGGGCCTAGGGGGAAGGGGCAATGAGCAGTTCTTC CASRGLGGRGNEQFF
TRBJ1-2 TRBD1 TRBV6-1 . TGTGCCAGCAGTGAAGTCGGGACAGGGGGCTGGTATGGCTACACCTTC CASSEVGTGGWYGYTF
TRBJ1-2 . TRBV21-1 once TGTGCCAGCAGCAACAGGGCACGGGGGATCTATGGCTACACCTTC CASSNRARGIYGYTF
TRBJ1-1 TRBD1 TRBV2 . TGTGCCAGCATCCGGGACAGGGAAATCAGTGAAGCTTTCTTT CASIRDREISEAFF
TRBJ2-3 . TRBV5-1 . TGCGCCAGCAGCTTGGATCTTTTCACAGATACGCAGTATTTT CASSLDLFTDTQYF
TRBJ1-2 . TRBV30 . TGTGCCTGGAGTGTCGCCAGGGTATCAGCTGGCTACACCTTC CAWSVARVSAGYTF
TRBJ2-3 TRBD2 TRBV18 . TGTGCCAGCTCACCGGGACTAGGAGGGGGGCGAGGAGATACGCAGTATTTT CASSPGLGGGRGDTQYF
TRBJ1-2 . TRBV19 . TGTGCCAGTAGTATAAAGGACAACTATGGCTACACCTTC CASSIKDNYGYTF
TRBJ1-1 . TRBV5-5 . TGTGCCAGCAGCTTGGGGTGGACGAACACTGAAGCTTTCTTT CASSLGWTNTEAFF
TRBJ1-3 TRBD1 TRBV5-4 . TGTGCCACAAGACAGGGGGCGTCGGGAAACACCATATATTTT CATRQGASGNTIYF
TRBJ2-1 TRBD2 TRBV28 . TGTGCCAGCAGAATAGCGGGAGGCGGTTTTGAGCAGTTCTTC CASRIAGGGFEQFF
TRBJ2-7 . TRBV2 . TGTGCCAGCGATCCCACGACGTCGGTCCACGAGCAGTACTTC CASDPTTSVHEQYF
TRBJ2-7 . TRBV7-6 few TGTGCCAGCAGCCGAAAGAGTGGGGATGAGCAGTACTTC CASSRKSGDEQYF
TRBJ2-3 . TRBV28 . TGTGCCAGCATTTCCGGGGGAGAACTCACAGATACGCAGTATTTT CASISGGELTDTQYF
TRBJ1-6 . TRBV30 . TGTGCCTGGAGTGCGAACACGCACGGCCTCCACTTT CAWSANTHGLHF
TRBJ1-1 . TRBV30 . TGTGCCTGGAGTGTTAGGAAGGAAGGGGCCGGCACTGAAGCTTTCTTT CAWSVRKEGAGTEAFF
TRBJ2-7 . TRBV5-1 . TGCGCCAGCAGCTTCCTCATAGGTGCCACCTACGAGCAGTACTTC CASSFLIGATYEQYF
TRBJ1-2 . TRBV5-5 . TGTGCCAGCAGCTCACAAGTAGATGGCTACACCTTC CASSSQVDGYTF
TRBJ2-1 TRBD1 TRBV7-3 . TGTGCCAGCAGCATACAGGGGGGATCCTACAATGAGCAGTTCTTC CASSIQGGSYNEQFF
TRBJ1-2 TRBD1 TRBV9 . TGTGCCAGCAGCCAGGACAGGGGAACTGGCTACACCTTC CASSQDRGTGYTF
TRBJ2-2 . TRBV7-9 . TGTGCCAGCAGCTTAGTGGCTCAGAAGCTGTTTTTT CASSLVAQKLFF
TRBJ1-6 TRBD1 TRBV7-6 . TGTGCCAGCAGTCCCAATCAGGGGGCTGGTTCACCCCTCCACTTT CASSPNQGAGSPLHF
TRBJ1-6 . TRBV6-4 . TGTGCCAGCAGTGAATCAGGGGCCCCAAATTCACCCCTCCACTTT CASSESGAPNSPLHF
TRBJ2-5 . TRBV2 . TGTGCCAGCAGGAGGGACGGCCCAGACACCCAGTACTTC CASRRDGPDTQYF
TRBJ1-1 . TRBV9 . TGTGCCAGCAGCGTAGTTGCTTTGAACACTGAAGCTTTCTTT CASSVVALNTEAFF
TRBJ2-2 TRBD1 TRBV7-3 . TGTGCCAGCAGCTTACTGAGCCTGGACAGGAGGAGCACCGGGGAGCTGTTTTTT CASSLLSLDRRSTGELFF
TRBJ1-1 . TRBV15 few TGTGCCACCAGCGATTATTCCCAGCGGGGGAACACTGAAGCTTTCTTT CATSDYSQRGNTEAFF
TRBJ1-6 . TRBV7-9 . TGTGCCAGCAGCTTAGGCCCTGCGGGCAGTTATTCACCCCTCCACTTT CASSLGPAGSYSPLHF
TRBJ2-1 . TRBV2 . TGTGCCAGCACCTCCTACAATGAGCAGTTCTTC CASTSYNEQFF
TRBJ1-2 . TRBV11-2 . TGTGCCAGCAGCTTAGATAGGGGAGATGGCTACACCTTC CASSLDRGDGYTF
TRBJ2-5 TRBD2 TRBV9 . TGTGCCAGCAGCCCCGGGGGCGGGGGGAAGGAAGAGACCCAGTACTTC CASSPGGGGKEETQYF
TRBJ1-1 . TRBV19 . TGTGCCAGTTCTGCGGACACTGAAGCTTTCTTT CASSADTEAFF
TRBJ1-4 . TRBV5-5 . TGTGCCAGCAGGGGACAAAGTCTTCGGGCAACTAATGAAAAACTGTTTTTT CASRGQSLRATNEKLFF
TRBJ1-6 . TRBV30 . TGTGCCTGGACCGCCAGTCTCGATTCACCCCTCCACTTT CAWTASLDSPLHF